The entry below gives a single T cell receptor (beta chain) sequence along with its context. The study ran its PCR with 60 Vbeta and 13 Jbeta primers. Assay: immunoSEQ multiplex PCR; the TCRdb copy retains only in-frame clones and omits some. The sample lists around 65,000 clones, approximately 60% occurring once. The length of the CDR3 is 12 residues. Deletions cut 4 bases from V and 3 bases from J, with 9 bases between. From germline, CDR1 is GTSNPN and CDR2 SVGIG (reference sequence). This specimen belongs to a study of cytomegalovirus exposure and HLA in healthy donors. The chain uses TRBV30 and TRBJ1-1, with D maybe TRBD1 (5 bases). This clonotype originated in a man aged 25 to 45 in good health and CMV-seronegative. Specimen: PBMCs. The CDR3 region is CAWTVGDTEAFF. CDR3 sequence (DNA): TGTGCCTGGACCGTAGGGGACACTGAAGCTTTCTTT.